This TCR beta chain was recovered during a study of cytomegalovirus exposure and HLA in healthy donors. With 0 bases removed from V and 2 bases from J, the gap between germline ends came to 14 bases. Germline V gene lookup returns CDR1 MGHRA and CDR2 YSYEKL. The CDR3 sequence is 16 residues long. Remarks on this clone: No antigen is known for it.

The study's findings and limits: In a later analysis, HLA-C alleles had the fewest associated TCRs, DRB1 alleles the most. In vitro checks showed that a few CMV-associated chains really do target CMV antigens. There were some public TCRs occurring in many donors, but most TCR sequences were rare. The authors considered a cluster of highly shared sequence variants likely to be a sequencing artifact.

Primers: 60 Vbeta forward and 13 Jbeta reverse. Sequencing used immunoSEQ multiplex PCR; TCRdb keeps in-frame clones, though not all of them. The table has about 200,000 clones, about 85% seen once. V and J are TRBV4-1 and TRBJ2-7; D gene unclear. Sequencing input: PBMCs. The sequence came from a male donor in good health and CMV-seropositive. CDR3 residues: CASSQDQVGGTYEQYF. DNA for the CDR3: TGCGCCAGCAGCCAAGATCAGGTGGGTGGCACCTACGAGCAGTACTTC.